Listed below are T cell receptor beta chains from one sample, sequenced in a study of T cell changes during pregnancy in multiple sclerosis. Repertoires were generated with immunoSEQ multiplex PCR, while TCRdb's copy carries only in-frame clones and drops some. The data hold 84,000 or so clones, with around 94% observed a single time. The sample consisted of peripheral blood, taken in the third trimester of pregnancy. Receptors originate from a female donor with multiple sclerosis, enrolled in a pregnancy study. CDR3s include the opening cysteine and the closing phenylalanine or tryptophan. Each record gives: clone size, V gene, D gene, J gene, CDR3 DNA, CDR3 protein. The D gene is left open where the match is weak. Size is omitted from some rows. Given values are once, few, many or a class for expanded clones.

size: NA; V: TRBV5-8; D: NA; J: TRBJ2-2; DNA: TGTGCCAGCAGCTTGGGACAGGCCACCGGGGAGCTGTTTTTT; CDR3: CASSLGQATGELFF
size: NA; V: TRBV19; D: TRBD1; J: TRBJ1-2; DNA: TGTGCCAGTAGTATTATAGGGTTCGGGACAGGGGAAAACTATGGCTACACCTTC; CDR3: CASSIIGFGTGENYGYTF
size: once; V: TRBV11-3; D: TRBD2; J: TRBJ2-2; DNA: TGTGCCAGCAGCCCGGGGAGACGGGAGGAGGACACCGGGGAGCTGTTTTTT; CDR3: CASSPGRREEDTGELFF
size: NA; V: TRBV27; D: NA; J: TRBJ1-4; DNA: TGTGCCAGCAGTAGGAGCTTTGGCCCCCAAGAACTGTTTTTT; CDR3: CASSRSFGPQELFF
size: NA; V: TRBV27; D: NA; J: TRBJ1-1; DNA: TGTGCCAGCAGTTTACAGGGGACGAACACTGAAGCTTTCTTT; CDR3: CASSLQGTNTEAFF
size: NA; V: TRBV28; D: NA; J: TRBJ2-7; DNA: TGTGCCAGCAGTACTTCCCCCAGGGGTAGCTCCTACGAGCAGTACTTC; CDR3: CASSTSPRGSSYEQYF
size: NA; V: TRBV5-1; D: TRBD2; J: TRBJ2-2; DNA: TGCGCCAGCAGCTTGATAGCGGGAGTGGCCGGGGAGCTGTTTTTT; CDR3: CASSLIAGVAGELFF
size: once; V: TRBV30; D: TRBD1; J: TRBJ1-2; DNA: TGTGCCGGGACAGGGGCTTTCTATGGCTACACCTTC; CDR3: CAGTGAFYGYTF
size: NA; V: TRBV6-5; D: NA; J: TRBJ1-6; DNA: TGTGCCAGCAGCGCAGGGGCTAGTTCACCCCTCCACTTT; CDR3: CASSAGASSPLHF
size: NA; V: TRBV4-1; D: NA; J: TRBJ2-4; DNA: TGCGCCAGCAGCCAAGAGCCACTTCCTACCTCTAAAAACATTCAGTACTTC; CDR3: CASSQEPLPTSKNIQYF
size: NA; V: TRBV7-7; D: NA; J: TRBJ2-7; DNA: TGTGCCAGCAGCTTAAGGGCAGGGGTACAATACGAGCAGTACTTC; CDR3: CASSLRAGVQYEQYF
size: NA; V: TRBV5-5; D: TRBD1; J: TRBJ1-2; DNA: TGTGCCAGCAGCTTCGTCAGGGGGCTTGGCTATGGCTACACCTTC; CDR3: CASSFVRGLGYGYTF
size: NA; V: TRBV5-1; D: NA; J: TRBJ2-5; DNA: TGCGCCAGCAGCTTGGAAGGGGTGGGTCAAGAGACCCAGTACTTC; CDR3: CASSLEGVGQETQYF
size: NA; V: TRBV27; D: NA; J: TRBJ2-7; DNA: TGTGCCAGCAGTTTTCGCTCCGTCACCTACGAGCAGTACTTC; CDR3: CASSFRSVTYEQYF
size: NA; V: TRBV7-2; D: TRBD2; J: TRBJ2-1; DNA: TGTGCCAGCAGCTTAGTTTCCACTAGCGGGAGGAATGAGCAGTTCTTC; CDR3: CASSLVSTSGRNEQFF
size: few; V: TRBV27; D: NA; J: TRBJ1-1; DNA: TGTGCCAGCAGTTTATACAGGGCCACCACTGAAGCTTTCTTT; CDR3: CASSLYRATTEAFF
size: NA; V: TRBV6-1; D: TRBD2; J: TRBJ2-1; DNA: TGTGCCAGCAGTGTAACGCGGGAGAACAATGAGCAGTTCTTC; CDR3: CASSVTRENNEQFF
size: NA; V: TRBV19; D: TRBD1; J: TRBJ2-7; DNA: TGTGCCAGTAGTTTTGGGACAGATTTCTACGAGCAGTACTTC; CDR3: CASSFGTDFYEQYF
size: NA; V: TRBV20-1; D: NA; J: TRBJ1-1; DNA: TGCAGTGCTAGAGTCGACTTTGAAGCTTTCTTT; CDR3: CSARVDFEAFF
size: NA; V: TRBV5-1; D: TRBD2; J: TRBJ2-1; DNA: TGCGCCAGCAGCTTGGCGAGCGGGAGGTACAATGAGCAGTTCTTC; CDR3: CASSLASGRYNEQFF
size: NA; V: TRBV7-9; D: NA; J: TRBJ2-1; DNA: TGTGCCAGCAGCCAGGGGGCTAGCGGGATTACCTACAATGAGCAGTTCTTC; CDR3: CASSQGASGITYNEQFF
size: NA; V: TRBV7-9; D: NA; J: TRBJ1-2; DNA: TGTGCCAGCAGCTTATCGGGACAACGAGGGTACGGCTACACCTTC; CDR3: CASSLSGQRGYGYTF
size: NA; V: TRBV18; D: NA; J: TRBJ2-5; DNA: TGTGCCAGCTCACCTAGGGGCCAAGAGACCCAGTACTTC; CDR3: CASSPRGQETQYF
size: NA; V: TRBV5-1; D: NA; J: TRBJ2-1; DNA: TGCGCCAGCAGCTTAAGACGTAGCGGTAAAATCCTCAATGAGCAGTTCTTC; CDR3: CASSLRRSGKILNEQFF
size: NA; V: TRBV6-4; D: NA; J: TRBJ2-1; DNA: TGTGCCAGCAGTAGAACTCCTGAGAATGAGCAGTTCTTC; CDR3: CASSRTPENEQFF
size: NA; V: TRBV4-1; D: TRBD2; J: TRBJ2-7; DNA: TGCGCCAGCAGCCAAGCCAGGGACGGACTAGCGGGAGCAGGAGAGCAGTACTTC; CDR3: CASSQARDGLAGAGEQYF
size: NA; V: TRBV7-3; D: NA; J: TRBJ1-1; DNA: TGTGCCAGCAGCTCAGGGGCTAACACTGAAGCTTTCTTT; CDR3: CASSSGANTEAFF
size: once; V: TRBV30; D: TRBD2; J: TRBJ2-7; DNA: TGTGCCTGGAAACGGACTAGTTCCGAGCAGTACTTC; CDR3: CAWKRTSSEQYF
size: NA; V: TRBV25-1; D: NA; J: TRBJ1-2; DNA: TGTGCCAGCAGTGACTTCGGACAGAATGGCTACACCTTC; CDR3: CASSDFGQNGYTF
size: NA; V: TRBV5-8; D: TRBD1; J: TRBJ2-3; DNA: TGTGCCAGCAGCTTTGGGACGGGACAGTACACAGATACGCAGTATTTT; CDR3: CASSFGTGQYTDTQYF
size: NA; V: TRBV11-2; D: NA; J: TRBJ2-7; DNA: TGTGCCAGCAGCTTGGTAGAAGGAGACGAGCAGTACTTC; CDR3: CASSLVEGDEQYF